What follows is one T cell receptor (beta chain) and its context. Germline V CDR1 and CDR2: KGHSH, LQKENI. There are 15 residues in the CDR3. The ends lost 0 bases at V and 5 bases at J; junction bases unmatched: 7. These data belong to a study of T cell changes during pregnancy in multiple sclerosis. Data came from immunoSEQ multiplex PCR; TCRdb stores just in-frame clones and leaves some out. The sample records 75,000 to 100,000 clones, about nine tenths being singletons. The clonotype was recovered from a female donor in good health, enrolled as a control in a pregnancy study. The sequences come from peripheral blood, collected in the second trimester of pregnancy. The V and J genes are TRBV18 and TRBJ2-7; 7 nucleotides line up with TRBD2. The CDR3 nucleotides read TGTGCCAGCTCACCACCGGCGGGAGCTAAAAACGAGCAGTACTTC. Protein product: CASSPPAGAKNEQYF.